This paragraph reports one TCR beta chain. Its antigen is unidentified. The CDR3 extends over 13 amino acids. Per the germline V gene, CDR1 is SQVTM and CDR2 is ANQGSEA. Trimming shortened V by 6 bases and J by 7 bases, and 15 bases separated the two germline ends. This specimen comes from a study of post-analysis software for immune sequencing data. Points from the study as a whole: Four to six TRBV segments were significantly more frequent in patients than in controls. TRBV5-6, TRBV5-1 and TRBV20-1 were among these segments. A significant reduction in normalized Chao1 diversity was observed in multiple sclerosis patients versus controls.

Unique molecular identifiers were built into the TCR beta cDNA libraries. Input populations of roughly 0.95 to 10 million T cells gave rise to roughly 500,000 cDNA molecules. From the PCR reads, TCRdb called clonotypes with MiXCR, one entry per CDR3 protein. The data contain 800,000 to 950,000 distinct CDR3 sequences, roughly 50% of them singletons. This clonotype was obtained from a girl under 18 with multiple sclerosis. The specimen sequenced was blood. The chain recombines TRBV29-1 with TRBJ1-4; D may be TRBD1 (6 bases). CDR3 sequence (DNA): TGCAGCGTGCCAAGCAGGGGCCGTGAAAAACTGTTTTTT. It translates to CSVPSRGREKLFF.